This T cell receptor beta chain was identified during a study of T cell responses to AZD1222 COVID-19 vaccine. Findings and caveats of the study: Just a handful of people given AZD1222 tested seropositive at baseline. Researchers took repertoire samples only after the peak T cell response had come. Most donors were white British, females outnumbered males, and clonal diversity was possibly underestimated.

Concerning this clone itself: What it recognizes is unknown.

With 2 bases removed from V and 1 base from J, the gap between germline ends came to 9 bases. The germline CDR1 and CDR2 sequences are SGHRS and YFSETQ. The CDR3 length is 14 residues. Some clones are missing from TCRdb's copy, which holds only in-frame ones; the method was immunoSEQ multiplex PCR. The repertoire includes fewer than 80,000 clones, about 91% of them detected once, and about a tenth sits in the top ten. V usage is TRBV5-1 and J usage is TRBJ1-1, with D possibly being TRBD1 (5 bases). The sequencing here drew on peripheral blood, taken 28 days after the second dose of the MenACWY control vaccine. The TCR comes from an adult who received the MenACWY meningococcal vaccine as a control. The CDR3 loop reads CASSFRVGNTEAFF. The CDR3 nucleotides read TGCGCCAGCAGCTTCAGGGTCGGGAACACTGAAGCTTTCTTT.